This section outlines one TCR beta chain sequence together with its context. Antigen: not known. This specimen comes from a study of T cells in localized non-small cell lung cancer. Libraries were prepared by immunoSEQ multiplex PCR; TCRdb keeps only in-frame clonotypes and omits some of them. The repertoire holds approximately 33,000 clones, with just over 90% as singletons. Germline V CDR1 and CDR2: SGHRS, YFSETQ. With 3 bases clipped from V and 9 bases from J, the junction kept 8 bases outside the gene matches. The CDR3 has 14 amino acids. Overall study findings and caveats: Maximal T cell clonality occurred in uninvolved adjacent lung, with tumor ranking below it. Elevated blood T cell density was associated with longer overall survival. Appearing in adjacent lung were a median about 57 of the top 100 tumor clones. The tumor had only one region sequenced, so heterogeneity remains possible.

Source: peripheral blood, taken before any cancer treatment. The source is a female donor of 60 years or more with stage I lung adenocarcinoma. This chain links TRBV5-1 with TRBJ2-1; TRBD2 aligns across 8 bases. The CDR3 DNA reads as TGCGCCAGCAGCTCGAACGGGGGGGCCGGTGAGCAGTTCTTC. Translation gives CASSSNGGAGEQFF.